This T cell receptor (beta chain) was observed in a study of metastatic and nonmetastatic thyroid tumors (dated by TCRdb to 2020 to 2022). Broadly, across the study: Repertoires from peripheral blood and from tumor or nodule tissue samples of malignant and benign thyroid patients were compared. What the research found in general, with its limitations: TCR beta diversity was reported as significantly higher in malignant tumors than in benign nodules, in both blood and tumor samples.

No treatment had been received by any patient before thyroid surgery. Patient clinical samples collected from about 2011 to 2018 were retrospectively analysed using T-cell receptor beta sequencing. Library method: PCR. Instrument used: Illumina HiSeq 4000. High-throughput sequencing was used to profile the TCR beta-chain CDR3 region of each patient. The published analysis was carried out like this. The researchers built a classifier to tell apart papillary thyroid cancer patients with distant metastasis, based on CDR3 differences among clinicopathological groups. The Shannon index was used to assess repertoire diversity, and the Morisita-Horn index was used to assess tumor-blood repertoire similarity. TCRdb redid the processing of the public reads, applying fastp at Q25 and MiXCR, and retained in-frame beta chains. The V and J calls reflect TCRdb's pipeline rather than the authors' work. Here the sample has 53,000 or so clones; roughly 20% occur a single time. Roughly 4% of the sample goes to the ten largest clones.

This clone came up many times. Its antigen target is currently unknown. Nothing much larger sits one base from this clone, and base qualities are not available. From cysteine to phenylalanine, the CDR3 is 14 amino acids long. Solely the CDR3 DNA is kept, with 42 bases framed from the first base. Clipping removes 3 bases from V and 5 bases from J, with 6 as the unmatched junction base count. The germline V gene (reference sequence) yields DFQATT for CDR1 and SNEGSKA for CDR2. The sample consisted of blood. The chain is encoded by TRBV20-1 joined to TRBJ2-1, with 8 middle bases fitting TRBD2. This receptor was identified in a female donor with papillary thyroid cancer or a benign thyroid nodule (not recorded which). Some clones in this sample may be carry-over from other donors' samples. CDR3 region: CSARGLAGDNEQFF. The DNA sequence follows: TGCAGTGCTAGGGGCCTAGCGGGTGACAATGAGCAGTTCTTC.